Below are 21 T cell receptor beta chains sequenced from a single sample in a study of follicular helper T cells after annual influenza vaccination (dated by TCRdb to 2015 to 2018). Libraries were made using the immunoSEQ multiplex PCR assay. Not all clones reach the TCRdb copy of this immuneACCESS table, which keeps in-frame sequences only. Checked studies attribute under half of the gap to unresolved V genes and leave the rest unexplained. This sample is represented by several thousand clones; approximately 80% of them were singletons. The biggest ten clones account for approximately 3% of the sample. The meaning of the sample's time point label: 2014-2015 season, pre-vaccination. Sequencing was performed on CXCR5+ CD38- circulating T follicular helper cells from blood, taken on the day of influenza vaccination. This sample's cell subset or site label indicates: circulating Tfh, non-naive CD4+CXCR5+PD-1+ (ICOS+CD38+ or ICOS-CD38-). The source is an adult who received the influenza vaccine.

The V and J genes are TRBV30 and TRBJ1-1; D is uncertain. V was shortened by 0 bases and J by 4 bases, with 9 bases between the two germline ends. The CDR3 is 13 residues long. The germline gives CDR1 GTSNPN, CDR2 SVGIG (reference sequence). The CDR3 reads CAWSVAEGTEAFF. CDR3 in DNA: TGTGCCTGGAGTGTAGCCGAGGGCACTGAAGCTTTCTTT.

The V and J genes are TRBV19 and TRBJ2-7, with a possible D match to TRBD2 (5 bases). The CDR3 is 14 amino acids. Trimming shortened V by 0 bases and J by 4 bases, and 10 bases separated the two germline ends. Germline V gene lookup returns CDR1 LNHDA and CDR2 SQIVND (reference sequence). CDR3 sequence: CASSIDPRGYEQYF. The CDR3 region has the DNA TGTGCCAGTAGTATAGATCCCCGGGGATACGAGCAGTACTTC. The variable domain in full, with the rest retrieved from reference TRBV19 and TRBJ2-7, is DGGITQSPKYLFRKEGQNVTLSCEQNLNHDAMYWYRQDPGQGLRLIYYSQIVNDFQKGDIAEGYSVSREKKESFPLTVTSAQKNPTAFYLCASSIDPRGYEQYFGPGTRLTVT.

This clone was picked up one time. The chain uses TRBV10-2 and TRBJ2-1; TRBD2 is a possible D gene (6 bases). The V gene lost 10 bases and the J gene lost 0 bases, with 13 bases spanning the gap. This CDR3 has 14 residues. Per germline, CDR1 WSHSY and CDR2 SAAADI. The CDR3 DNA reads as TGCGCCACAAGGGACTCCTCCTCCTACAATGAGCAGTTCTTC. It is translated as CATRDSSSYNEQFF.

The gene calls are TRBV6-4 and TRBJ1-4; D not certain. V lost 6 bases and J lost 8, with 13 bases in between. Germline loops: CDR1 MRHNA, CDR2 SNTAGT. The CDR3 consists of 13 residues. Here the CDR3 reads CASSPEFGEKLFF. As DNA, the CDR3 is TGTGCCAGCAGCCCCGAATTCGGCGAAAAACTGTTTTTT.

This clone was picked up one time. This chain links TRBV28 with TRBJ1-1; TRBD1 matches 10 bases. Germline lookup yields CDR1 MDHEN and CDR2 SYDVKM. This CDR3 is 19 amino acids long. V was pared by 3 bases and J by 1 base, with 14 bases of the junction left unmatched. The CDR3 is CASSFFGVGDRGRNTEAFF. For the CDR3, the DNA is TGTGCCAGCAGTTTCTTTGGGGTTGGGGACAGGGGAAGGAACACTGAAGCTTTCTTT.

The chain is built from TRBV4-2 and TRBJ2-3; 7 nucleotides agree with TRBD2. The length of the CDR3 is 18 residues. V trimming: 5 bases; J trimming: 5 bases; junction bases outside the gene matches: 19. Germline V CDR1 and CDR2: LGHNA, YNFKEQ. CDR3 DNA: TGTGCCAGCAGCACCCAAGCGCCTAGCGGTCCCAGGAAAGATACGCAGTATTTT. Translation: CASSTQAPSGPRKDTQYF.

On this clone itself: This same CDR3 is encoded by further DNA sequences in the sample. This chain joins TRBV30 and TRBJ2-7; D possibly corresponds to TRBD2 (6 bases). Trimming removed 0 bases at V and 1 base at J, with 13 bases between. This CDR3 is built from 15 residues. Germline CDR1 GTSNPN, CDR2 SVGIG (reference sequence). CDR3 nucleotides: TGTGCCTGGAGTGTACGGGTAGGGAGGTCCTACGAGCAGTACTTC. Its protein is CAWSVRVGRSYEQYF.

The V gene is TRBV20-1, the J gene TRBJ1-4, with D uncertain. Germline CDR1 DFQATT, CDR2 SNEGSKA (reference sequence). The V end was cut by 0 bases, the J end by 7 bases, with 3 bases between. This CDR3 spans 11 amino acids. The chain's CDR3 is CSAREGEKLFF. The CDR3 nucleotides read TGCAGTGCTAGAGAGGGTGAAAAACTGTTTTTT.

This chain uses TRBV27 with TRBJ2-1; D gene ambiguous. There are 16 residues in the CDR3. Germline loops: CDR1 MNHEY, CDR2 SMNVEV (reference sequence). V lost 3 bases and J lost 7, with 19 bases in between. CDR3 nucleotides: TGTGCCAGCAGTTTCGGTCGGGTTACTCTGAGGAATGAGCAGTTCTTC. Protein sequence: CASSFGRVTLRNEQFF.

This chain links TRBV5-1 with TRBJ2-2; 8 bases are a match to TRBD2. This CDR3 region has 16 residues. The V segment lost 0 bases and the J segment 0 bases; nucleotides outside the gene matches: 1. Germline CDR1 and CDR2: SGHRS and YFSETQ. As DNA, the CDR3 is TGCGCCAGCAGCTTGGTGGGACTAGCGAACACCGGGGAGCTGTTTTTT. Residues: CASSLVGLANTGELFF. Together with reference TRBV5-1 and TRBJ2-2, the CDR3 gives the full variable domain: KAGVTQTPRYLIKTRGQQVTLSCSPISGHRSVSWYQQTPGQGLQFLFEYFSETQRNKGNFPGRFSGRQFSNSRSEMNVSTLELGDSALYLCASSLVGLANTGELFFGEGSRLTVL.

This chain links TRBV5-1 with TRBJ1-1; D call uncertain. This CDR3 has 13 amino acids. CDR1 and CDR2 (germline): SGHRS, YFSETQ. Trimming removed 3 bases from V and 0 bases from J, with 6 bases in between. CDR3 nucleotide sequence: TGCGCCAGCAGCTACAAAATGAACACTGAAGCTTTCTTT. Amino acids: CASSYKMNTEAFF. Combining the CDR3 with reference TRBV5-1 and TRBJ1-1 gives the whole variable domain KAGVTQTPRYLIKTRGQQVTLSCSPISGHRSVSWYQQTPGQGLQFLFEYFSETQRNKGNFPGRFSGRQFSNSRSEMNVSTLELGDSALYLCASSYKMNTEAFFGQGTRLTVV.

V gene TRBV6-1 combines with J gene TRBJ1-3; D is unresolved. The CDR3 has 13 residues. V lost 6 bases, J lost 6 bases, and 12 bases lay in between. Germline V gene lookup returns CDR1 MNHNS and CDR2 SASEGT. The CDR3 reads CASSSGWLNTIYF. CDR3 bases: TGTGCCAGCAGCTCCGGCTGGCTAAACACCATATATTTT.

The chain combines TRBV6-6 with TRBJ2-7; D remains unclear. This CDR3 spans 13 amino acids. Trimming took off 0 bases at V and 6 bases at J, with 9 bases between the two ends. Germline CDR1 reads MNHNY; CDR2 reads SVGAGI (reference sequence). As DNA, the CDR3 is TGTGCCAGCAGTTACTCGATTTCGGGCGAGCAGTACTTC. Translation: CASSYSISGEQYF.

The chain links TRBV28 to TRBJ1-3, with D unclear. The CDR3 covers 13 residues. Per the germline V gene, CDR1 is MDHEN and CDR2 is SYDVKM. Trimming removed 10 bases at V and 4 bases at J, with 14 bases between. CDR3 region: CAIRREGGNTIYF. The DNA for the CDR3 is TGTGCCATCAGAAGGGAAGGGGGAAACACCATATATTTT.

The chain has TRBV29-1 and TRBJ2-1; 14 nucleotides align to TRBD2. Germline values: CDR1 SQVTM, CDR2 ANQGSEA. The junction had 5 bases not matched to a gene; V was cut back by 6 bases and J by 7 bases. This CDR3 has 14 residues. In DNA, the CDR3 is TGCAGCGTCCGACTAGCGGGGGGGCAAAATGAGCAGTTCTTC. Its protein is CSVRLAGGQNEQFF.

J is TRBJ1-1 and V is TRBV19, with 8 bases lining up with TRBD1. V lost 2 bases, J lost 10 bases, and 9 bases stayed unmatched. The CDR3 sequence is 14 residues long. Germline CDR1 reads LNHDA; CDR2 reads SQIVND (reference sequence). CDR3 nucleotides: TGTGCCAGTAGTATAAGTGGGCAGGGGGCGTCAGCTTTCTTT. The encoded protein is CASSISGQGASAFF.

The chain employs TRBV5-4 and TRBJ2-5; 7 positions agree with TRBD2. The CDR3 totals 15 residues. J was trimmed by 1 base and V by 3 bases; bases with no gene match: 6. CDR1 SGHNT and CDR2 YYREEE come from the germline V gene (reference sequence). The CDR3 DNA sequence: TGTGCCAGCAGCTACTCGTGGGGGGGCCAAGAGACCCAGTACTTC. It translates to CASSYSWGGQETQYF.

V is TRBV7-6 and J is TRBJ2-3; D gene uncertain. V lost 5 bases to trimming and J lost 2 bases, with 14 bases between them. The CDR3 is made up of 15 amino acids. The germline V gene has CDR1 SGHVS and CDR2 FNYEAQ. The CDR3 DNA reads as TGTGCCAGCAGCCCTCAACCGGGTTTCACAGATACGCAGTATTTT. It is translated as CASSPQPGFTDTQYF.

This chain joins TRBV6-6 and TRBJ1-3, with D maybe TRBD1 (5 bases). The CDR3 has 14 amino acids. CDR1 and CDR2 (germline): MNHNY, SVGAGI (reference sequence). Trimming shortened V by 10 bases and J by 3 bases, and 16 bases separated the two germline ends. The CDR3 loop reads CATSKQGGGNTIYF. Written as DNA, the CDR3 is TGTGCCACCAGCAAGCAGGGCGGTGGAAACACCATATATTTT.

Only a few counts were recorded for this clone. The V call is TRBV29-1, the J call TRBJ1-2; D not certain. This CDR3 is 11 amino acids long. Germline V lookup: CDR1 SQVTM, CDR2 ANQGSEA. The V and J ends lost 5 bases and 4 bases respectively, with 8 bases between them. This chain's CDR3 is CSVTASYGYTF. In DNA form, the CDR3 reads TGCAGCGTTACAGCATCCTATGGCTACACCTTC.

The genes are TRBV19 and TRBJ1-5; a possible D gene is TRBD1 (5 bases). Germline CDR1 and CDR2: LNHDA and SQIVND (reference sequence). CDR3 length: 12 residues. V was clipped by 9 bases and J by 2 bases, with 8 bases between them. CDR3 DNA: TGTGCCAGCAGGGTAGGCAATCAGCCCCAGCATTTT. Its protein product is CASRVGNQPQHF.